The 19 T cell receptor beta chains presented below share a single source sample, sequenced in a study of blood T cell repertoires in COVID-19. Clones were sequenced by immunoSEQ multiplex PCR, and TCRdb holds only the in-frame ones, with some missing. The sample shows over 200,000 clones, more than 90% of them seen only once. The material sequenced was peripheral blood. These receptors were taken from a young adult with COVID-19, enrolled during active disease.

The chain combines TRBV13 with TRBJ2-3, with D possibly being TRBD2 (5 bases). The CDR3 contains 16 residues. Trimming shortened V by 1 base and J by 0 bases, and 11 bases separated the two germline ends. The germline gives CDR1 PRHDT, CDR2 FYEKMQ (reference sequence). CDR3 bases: TGTGCCAGCAGCTTAGCCGCGGGTGGAAGCACAGATACGCAGTATTTT. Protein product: CASSLAAGGSTDTQYF.

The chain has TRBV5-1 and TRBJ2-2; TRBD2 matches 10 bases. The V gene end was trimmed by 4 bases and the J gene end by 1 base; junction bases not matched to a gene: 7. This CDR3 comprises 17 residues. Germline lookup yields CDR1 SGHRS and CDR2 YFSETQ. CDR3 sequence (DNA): TGCGCCAGCAGCCTATGGAGACTAGCGGGGAACACCGGGGAGCTGTTTTTT. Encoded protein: CASSLWRLAGNTGELFF.

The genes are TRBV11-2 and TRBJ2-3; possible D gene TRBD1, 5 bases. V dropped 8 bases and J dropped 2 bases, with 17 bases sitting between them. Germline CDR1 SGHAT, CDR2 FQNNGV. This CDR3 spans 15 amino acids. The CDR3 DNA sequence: TGTGCCAGCCAGGGTCTTGCGGCTTCCACAGATACGCAGTATTTT. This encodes CASQGLAASTDTQYF. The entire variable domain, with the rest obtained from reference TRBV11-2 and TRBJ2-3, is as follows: EAGVAQSPRYKIIEKRQSVAFWCNPISGHATLYWYQQILGQGPKLLIQFQNNGVVDDSQLPKDRFSAERLKGVDSTLKIQPAKLEDSAVYLCASQGLAASTDTQYFGPGTRLTVL.

CDR3 sequence: CASSIVDSGDRYNEQFF. As DNA, the CDR3 is TGTGCCAGTAGTATAGTTGATTCGGGGGACCGCTACAATGAGCAGTTCTTC. The chain combines TRBV19 with TRBJ2-1; maybe TRBD2 (6 bases). Germline V gene sequence: CDR1 LNHDA, CDR2 SQIVND (reference sequence). The V end lost 1 base, the J end lost 3 bases, and 16 bases lay between the germline ends. This CDR3 is built from 17 residues.

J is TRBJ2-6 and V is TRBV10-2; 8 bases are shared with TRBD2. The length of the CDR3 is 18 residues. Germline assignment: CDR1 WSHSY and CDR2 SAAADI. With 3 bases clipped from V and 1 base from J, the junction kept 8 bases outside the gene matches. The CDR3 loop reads CASSDRAGERSGANVLTF. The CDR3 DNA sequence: TGCGCCAGCAGTGACCGAGCGGGAGAGAGATCTGGGGCCAACGTCCTGACTTTC.

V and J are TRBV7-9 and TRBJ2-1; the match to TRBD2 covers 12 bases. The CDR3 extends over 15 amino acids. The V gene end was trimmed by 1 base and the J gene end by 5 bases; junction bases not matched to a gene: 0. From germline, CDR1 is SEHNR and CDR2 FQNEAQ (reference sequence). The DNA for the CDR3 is TGTGCCAGCAGCTTAGGGACTAGCGGGAACAATGAGCAGTTCTTC. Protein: CASSLGTSGNNEQFF.

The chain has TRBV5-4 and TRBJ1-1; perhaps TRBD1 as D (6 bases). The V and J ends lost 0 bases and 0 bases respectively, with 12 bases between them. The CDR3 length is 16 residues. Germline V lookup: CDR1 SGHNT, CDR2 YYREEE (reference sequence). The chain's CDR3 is CASSLGQVPLNTEAFF. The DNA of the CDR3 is TGTGCCAGCAGCTTGGGACAGGTACCTTTGAACACTGAAGCTTTCTTT.

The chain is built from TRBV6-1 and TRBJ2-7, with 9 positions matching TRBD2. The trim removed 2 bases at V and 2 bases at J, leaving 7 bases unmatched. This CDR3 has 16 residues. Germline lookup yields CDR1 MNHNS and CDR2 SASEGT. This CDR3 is CASSESTTSGAYEQYF. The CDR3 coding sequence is TGTGCCAGCAGTGAATCGACGACTAGCGGAGCCTACGAGCAGTACTTC.

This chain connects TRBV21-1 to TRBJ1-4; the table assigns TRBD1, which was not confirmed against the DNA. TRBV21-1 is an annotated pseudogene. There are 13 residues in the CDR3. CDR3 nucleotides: TGTGCCAGCAGCGCACCAGGGGAAGAAAAACTGTTTTTT. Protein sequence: CASSAPGEEKLFF.

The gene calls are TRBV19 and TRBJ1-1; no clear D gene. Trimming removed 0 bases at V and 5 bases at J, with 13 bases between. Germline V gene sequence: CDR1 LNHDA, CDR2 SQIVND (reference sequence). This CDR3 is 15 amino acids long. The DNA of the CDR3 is TGTGCCAGTAGTATAGACCCATCTAGGCCGACTGAAGCTTTCTTT. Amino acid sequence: CASSIDPSRPTEAFF.

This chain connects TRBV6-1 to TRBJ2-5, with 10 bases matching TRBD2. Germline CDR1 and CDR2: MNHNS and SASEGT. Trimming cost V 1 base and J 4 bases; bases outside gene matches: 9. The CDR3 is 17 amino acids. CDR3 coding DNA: TGTGCCAGCAGTGAAGATCTAGCGGGAGACCTGAGAGAGACCCAGTACTTC. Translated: CASSEDLAGDLRETQYF.

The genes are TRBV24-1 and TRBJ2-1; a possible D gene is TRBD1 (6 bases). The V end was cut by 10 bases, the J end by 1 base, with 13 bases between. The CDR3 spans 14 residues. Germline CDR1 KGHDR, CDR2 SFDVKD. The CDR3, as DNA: TGTGCCACGGATGGGGGCCGTTCCTACAATGAGCAGTTCTTC. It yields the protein CATDGGRSYNEQFF.

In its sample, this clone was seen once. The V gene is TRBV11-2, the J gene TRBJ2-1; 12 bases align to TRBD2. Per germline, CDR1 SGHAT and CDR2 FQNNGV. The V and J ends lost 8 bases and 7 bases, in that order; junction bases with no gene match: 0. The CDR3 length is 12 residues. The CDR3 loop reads CASGTSGNEQFF. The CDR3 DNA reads TGTGCCAGCGGGACTAGCGGGAATGAGCAGTTCTTC.

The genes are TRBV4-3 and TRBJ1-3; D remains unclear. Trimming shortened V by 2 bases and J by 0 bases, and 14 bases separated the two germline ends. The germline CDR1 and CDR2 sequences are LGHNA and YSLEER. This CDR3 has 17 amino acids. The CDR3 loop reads CASSQLPFRSSGNTIYF. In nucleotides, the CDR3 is TGCGCCAGCAGCCAACTTCCTTTTCGTAGCTCTGGAAACACCATATATTTT.

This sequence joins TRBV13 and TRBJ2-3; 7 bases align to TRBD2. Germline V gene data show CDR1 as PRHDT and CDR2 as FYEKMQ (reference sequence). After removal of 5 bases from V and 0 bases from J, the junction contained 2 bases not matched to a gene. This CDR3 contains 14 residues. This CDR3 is CASSALASTDTQYF. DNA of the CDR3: TGTGCCAGCAGCGCACTAGCGAGCACAGATACGCAGTATTTT.

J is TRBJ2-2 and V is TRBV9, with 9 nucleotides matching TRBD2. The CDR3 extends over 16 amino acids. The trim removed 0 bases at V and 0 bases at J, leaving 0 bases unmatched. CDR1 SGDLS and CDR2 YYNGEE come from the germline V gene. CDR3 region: CASSVASGTNTGELFF. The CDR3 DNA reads TGTGCCAGCAGCGTAGCTAGCGGGACGAACACCGGGGAGCTGTTTTTT.

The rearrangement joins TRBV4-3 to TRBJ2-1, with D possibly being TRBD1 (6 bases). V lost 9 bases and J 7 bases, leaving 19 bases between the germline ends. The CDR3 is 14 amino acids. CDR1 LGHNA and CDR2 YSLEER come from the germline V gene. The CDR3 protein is CASQSQGLGNEQFF. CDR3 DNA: TGCGCCAGTCAGTCACAGGGATTGGGGAATGAGCAGTTCTTC.

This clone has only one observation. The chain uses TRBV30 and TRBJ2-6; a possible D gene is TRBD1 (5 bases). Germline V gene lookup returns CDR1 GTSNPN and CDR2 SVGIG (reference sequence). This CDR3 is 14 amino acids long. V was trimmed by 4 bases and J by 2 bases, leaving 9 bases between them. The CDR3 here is CAWKQVPGANVLTF. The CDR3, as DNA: TGTGCCTGGAAACAGGTTCCTGGGGCCAACGTCCTGACTTTC.

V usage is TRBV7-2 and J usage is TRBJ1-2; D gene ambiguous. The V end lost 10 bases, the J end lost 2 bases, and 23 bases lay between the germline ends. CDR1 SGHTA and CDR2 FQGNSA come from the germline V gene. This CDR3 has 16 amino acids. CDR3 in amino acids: CAIPRGTRVGNYGYTF. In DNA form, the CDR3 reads TGTGCCATCCCCCGGGGTACTCGAGTTGGGAACTATGGCTACACCTTC.